The rows below give T cell receptor beta chains drawn from one sample of a study of Ad26.COV2.S vaccination and SARS-CoV-2 variants. The protocol was immunoSEQ multiplex PCR, while the TCRdb copy is restricted to in-frame clones and leaves out a portion. The sample shows fewer than 900,000 clones, 70% to 90% of them seen only once. The source material was peripheral blood, sampled in a trial of Ad26.COV2.S vaccine versus placebo. These receptors originate from a person aged 18-65 years who received the Ad26.COV2.S COVID-19 vaccine or a placebo. Each CDR3 is given with its conserved first and last residue. D genes are given only for firm matches. Not all rows give a size; the values are once, few, many and, for expanded clones, a class.

CDR3aa: CATSHTSFGEQFF; CDR3nt: TGTGCCACCAGCCACACTAGTTTCGGGGAGCAGTTCTTC; v_gene: TRBV24-1; abundance: .; j_gene: TRBJ2-1; d_gene: .
CDR3aa: CASSFWETEAFF; CDR3nt: TGTGCCAGCAGTTTCTGGGAAACTGAAGCTTTCTTT; v_gene: TRBV12-3/TRBV12-4; abundance: once; j_gene: TRBJ1-1; d_gene: .
CDR3aa: CASSGVNEQFF; CDR3nt: TGTGCTAGTTCAGGGGTCAATGAGCAGTTCTTC; v_gene: TRBV12-5; abundance: few; j_gene: TRBJ2-1; d_gene: .
CDR3aa: CASRGVDYGYTF; CDR3nt: TGTGCCAGCAGGGGGGTGGACTATGGCTACACCTTC; v_gene: TRBV27; abundance: .; j_gene: TRBJ1-2; d_gene: .
CDR3aa: CSVAQLQETQYF; CDR3nt: TGCAGCGTTGCACAGCTACAAGAGACCCAGTACTTC; v_gene: TRBV29-1; abundance: .; j_gene: TRBJ2-5; d_gene: .
CDR3aa: CASAATASTDTQYF; CDR3nt: TGCGCCAGCGCGGCAACGGCTAGCACAGATACGCAGTATTTT; v_gene: TRBV10-2; abundance: once; j_gene: TRBJ2-3; d_gene: .
CDR3aa: CSVNTEENGNTIYF; CDR3nt: TGCAGCGTCAATACAGAGGAAAATGGAAACACCATATATTTT; v_gene: TRBV29-1; abundance: .; j_gene: TRBJ1-3; d_gene: .
CDR3aa: CSATPDYEQYF; CDR3nt: TGCAGTGCCACGCCCGACTACGAGCAGTACTTC; v_gene: TRBV20-1; abundance: .; j_gene: TRBJ2-7; d_gene: .
CDR3aa: CAIRGRDRGRDNEQFF; CDR3nt: TGTGCCATCAGGGGCCGGGACAGGGGAAGGGACAATGAGCAGTTCTTC; v_gene: TRBV10-3; abundance: few; j_gene: TRBJ2-1; d_gene: TRBD1
CDR3aa: CASSSGLAYNEQFF; CDR3nt: TGTGCCAGCAGCTCGGGACTAGCGTACAATGAGCAGTTCTTC; v_gene: TRBV5-6; abundance: .; j_gene: TRBJ2-1; d_gene: TRBD2
CDR3aa: CASSQGRDQPQHF; CDR3nt: TGTGCCAGCAGCCAAGGAAGGGATCAGCCCCAGCATTTT; v_gene: TRBV3-1/TRBV3-2; abundance: few; j_gene: TRBJ1-5; d_gene: .
CDR3aa: CASSPPGGGGNTDTQYF; CDR3nt: TGTGCCAGCTCACCACCCGGCGGAGGGGGAAACACAGATACGCAGTATTTT; v_gene: TRBV18; abundance: .; j_gene: TRBJ2-3; d_gene: .
CDR3aa: CAWSVEAGTTNTGELFF; CDR3nt: TGTGCCTGGAGTGTGGAGGCCGGGACAACGAACACCGGGGAGCTGTTTTTT; v_gene: TRBV30; abundance: .; j_gene: TRBJ2-2; d_gene: .
CDR3aa: CASSLQGTRTNTEAFF; CDR3nt: TGTGCCAGCAGTTTGCAAGGGACAAGGACGAACACTGAAGCTTTCTTT; v_gene: TRBV27; abundance: .; j_gene: TRBJ1-1; d_gene: .
CDR3aa: CASSKKSMTGPGYTF; CDR3nt: TGTGCCAGCAGCAAAAAGAGTATGACGGGGCCTGGCTACACCTTC; v_gene: TRBV21-1; abundance: .; j_gene: TRBJ1-2; d_gene: .
CDR3aa: CATSRDRAGRTYEQYF; CDR3nt: TGTGCCACCAGCAGAGATCGGGCAGGGAGGACCTACGAGCAGTACTTC; v_gene: TRBV15; abundance: .; j_gene: TRBJ2-7; d_gene: .
CDR3aa: CASSTRHTYEQYF; CDR3nt: TGTGCCAGTAGTACCCGACATACCTACGAGCAGTACTTC; v_gene: TRBV19; abundance: .; j_gene: TRBJ2-7; d_gene: .
CDR3aa: CASSPLGTDNSPLHF; CDR3nt: TGTGCCAGCTCACCACTGGGGACGGATAATTCACCCCTCCACTTT; v_gene: TRBV18; abundance: .; j_gene: TRBJ1-6; d_gene: .
CDR3aa: CASSATGAHEQYF; CDR3nt: TGTGCCAGCAGCGCTACAGGGGCCCACGAGCAGTACTTC; v_gene: TRBV11-3; abundance: .; j_gene: TRBJ2-7; d_gene: TRBD1
CDR3aa: CASSSGFSSYNSPLHF; CDR3nt: TGTGCCAGCAGTTCCGGGTTCAGCTCCTATAATTCACCCCTCCACTTT; v_gene: TRBV6-5; abundance: .; j_gene: TRBJ1-6; d_gene: .
CDR3aa: CAITGTPNEQFF; CDR3nt: TGTGCCATCACTGGGACTCCAAATGAGCAGTTCTTC; v_gene: TRBV10-3; abundance: .; j_gene: TRBJ2-1; d_gene: .
CDR3aa: CASSRQGAREQPQHF; CDR3nt: TGTGCCAGCAGCCGTCAGGGGGCGAGGGAACAGCCCCAGCATTTT; v_gene: TRBV9; abundance: .; j_gene: TRBJ1-5; d_gene: TRBD1
CDR3aa: CASSYRLAGSDTQYF; CDR3nt: TGTGCCAGCAGTTACCGACTAGCGGGGTCAGATACGCAGTATTTT; v_gene: TRBV6-2/TRBV6-3; abundance: .; j_gene: TRBJ2-3; d_gene: TRBD2
CDR3aa: CASSTKPGLAGEQYF; CDR3nt: TGTGCCAGCAGCACGAAACCCGGACTAGCCGGCGAGCAGTACTTC; v_gene: TRBV11-2; abundance: .; j_gene: TRBJ2-7; d_gene: TRBD2
CDR3aa: CASSWTADTQYF; CDR3nt: TGTGCCAGCAGCTGGACAGCAGATACGCAGTATTTT; v_gene: TRBV11-2; abundance: .; j_gene: TRBJ2-3; d_gene: .
CDR3aa: CASDSGGYNEQFF; CDR3nt: TGTGCCAGCGATAGCGGGGGGTACAATGAGCAGTTCTTC; v_gene: TRBV9; abundance: .; j_gene: TRBJ2-1; d_gene: TRBD2
CDR3aa: CASSYSTGNEKLFF; CDR3nt: TGTGCCAGCAGTTACTCGACGGGAAATGAAAAACTGTTTTTT; v_gene: TRBV6-6; abundance: .; j_gene: TRBJ1-4; d_gene: .
CDR3aa: CASSLGVSGAYEQYF; CDR3nt: TGTGCCAGCAGCTTAGGGGTTAGCGGGGCCTACGAGCAGTACTTC; v_gene: TRBV7-2; abundance: .; j_gene: TRBJ2-7; d_gene: TRBD2
CDR3aa: CASSPRTEQYF; CDR3nt: TGTGCCAGCAGCCCCAGGACAGAGCAGTACTTC; v_gene: TRBV7-9; abundance: .; j_gene: TRBJ2-7; d_gene: .
CDR3aa: CASSLEGGRQYNEQFF; CDR3nt: TGTGCCAGCAGCTTAGAGGGGGGCAGACAGTACAATGAGCAGTTCTTC; v_gene: TRBV7-2; abundance: .; j_gene: TRBJ2-1; d_gene: .
CDR3aa: CASRRKPLGNQPQHF; CDR3nt: TGTGCCAGCAGAAGAAAGCCCCTGGGCAATCAGCCCCAGCATTTT; v_gene: TRBV27; abundance: few; j_gene: TRBJ1-5; d_gene: .
CDR3aa: CASSSTFGGELFF; CDR3nt: TGTGCCAGTAGCTCCACATTCGGCGGGGAGCTGTTTTTT; v_gene: TRBV19; abundance: .; j_gene: TRBJ2-2; d_gene: .
CDR3aa: CASSLEVAVSTDTQYF; CDR3nt: TGTGCCAGCAGCTTGGAAGTAGCGGTGAGCACAGATACGCAGTATTTT; v_gene: TRBV5-8; abundance: once; j_gene: TRBJ2-3; d_gene: .
CDR3aa: CASRSGTRVVQYF; CDR3nt: TGTGCCAGCAGATCCGGGACTAGGGTAGTTCAGTACTTC; v_gene: TRBV6-1; abundance: .; j_gene: TRBJ2-4; d_gene: TRBD2
CDR3aa: CASSRGPGLADIYEQYF; CDR3nt: TGTGCCAGCAGCCGCGGACCCGGACTAGCGGACATCTACGAGCAGTACTTC; v_gene: TRBV7-9; abundance: few; j_gene: TRBJ2-7; d_gene: TRBD2
CDR3aa: CATLDRTSSYEQYF; CDR3nt: TGTGCCACGCTGGACAGGACGAGCTCCTACGAGCAGTACTTC; v_gene: TRBV10-3; abundance: .; j_gene: TRBJ2-7; d_gene: TRBD1
CDR3aa: CASSYSGGGNQPQHF; CDR3nt: TGTGCCAGCAGTTACTCGGGTGGTGGGAATCAGCCCCAGCATTTT; v_gene: TRBV6-5; abundance: .; j_gene: TRBJ1-5; d_gene: .
CDR3aa: CATSDYPAGLADTQYF; CDR3nt: TGTGCCACCAGCGACTACCCAGCTGGACTGGCAGATACGCAGTATTTT; v_gene: TRBV15; abundance: .; j_gene: TRBJ2-3; d_gene: .
CDR3aa: CATSVHIYEQYF; CDR3nt: TGTGCCACCAGTGTACACATCTACGAGCAGTACTTC; v_gene: TRBV24-1; abundance: .; j_gene: TRBJ2-7; d_gene: .
CDR3aa: CASSLAGGISETQYF; CDR3nt: TGCGCCAGCAGCTTGGCCGGAGGGATTTCAGAGACCCAGTACTTC; v_gene: TRBV5-1; abundance: .; j_gene: TRBJ2-5; d_gene: .
CDR3aa: CASSSTGTGNMNTEAFF; CDR3nt: TGTGCCAGCAGTTCGACCGGGACAGGTAATATGAACACTGAAGCTTTCTTT; v_gene: TRBV7-9; abundance: .; j_gene: TRBJ1-1; d_gene: TRBD1
CDR3aa: CASSFLLAGEGETQYF; CDR3nt: TGTGCCAGCAGTTTCCTACTAGCGGGAGAGGGGGAGACCCAGTACTTC; v_gene: TRBV7-6; abundance: .; j_gene: TRBJ2-5; d_gene: TRBD2
CDR3aa: CASSGRTSSYNEQFF; CDR3nt: TGCGCCAGCAGCGGCAGGACTAGTTCTTACAATGAGCAGTTCTTC; v_gene: TRBV5-1; abundance: once; j_gene: TRBJ2-1; d_gene: TRBD2
CDR3aa: CASSLSGNYGYTF; CDR3nt: TGTGCCAGCAGTTTATCGGGGAATTATGGCTACACCTTC; v_gene: TRBV28; abundance: .; j_gene: TRBJ1-2; d_gene: .
CDR3aa: CAWSPRGGTQGNQPQHF; CDR3nt: TGTGCCTGGAGTCCCCGGGGGGGGACCCAAGGGAATCAGCCCCAGCATTTT; v_gene: TRBV30; abundance: .; j_gene: TRBJ1-5; d_gene: .
CDR3aa: CASSPGEDTQYF; CDR3nt: TGTGCCAGCTCCCCGGGGGAGGATACGCAGTATTTT; v_gene: TRBV18; abundance: .; j_gene: TRBJ2-3; d_gene: .
CDR3aa: CASSQDSGQHFNSGNTIYF; CDR3nt: TGTGCCAGCAGCCAAGACTCTGGGCAACACTTTAACTCTGGAAACACCATATATTTT; v_gene: TRBV3-1/TRBV3-2; abundance: .; j_gene: TRBJ1-3; d_gene: .
CDR3aa: CASSQDQGRRLFF; CDR3nt: TGTGCCAGCAGCCAAGATCAGGGCAGGAGACTGTTTTTT; v_gene: TRBV3-1/TRBV3-2; abundance: .; j_gene: TRBJ1-4; d_gene: .
CDR3aa: CATSDLPGAGPQYF; CDR3nt: TGTGCCACCAGTGATTTACCCGGAGCTGGACCCCAGTACTTC; v_gene: TRBV24-1; abundance: once; j_gene: TRBJ2-5; d_gene: .
CDR3aa: CAWSHGKSYNSPLHF; CDR3nt: TGTGCCTGGAGTCATGGCAAGTCCTATAATTCACCCCTCCACTTT; v_gene: TRBV30; abundance: .; j_gene: TRBJ1-6; d_gene: .
CDR3aa: CASSILQGSYEQYF; CDR3nt: TGTGCCAGTAGTATCCTACAGGGGTCCTACGAGCAGTACTTC; v_gene: TRBV19; abundance: .; j_gene: TRBJ2-7; d_gene: TRBD1
CDR3aa: CASSLRVTGELFF; CDR3nt: TGCGCCAGCAGCCTAAGGGTCACCGGGGAGCTGTTTTTT; v_gene: TRBV5-1; abundance: .; j_gene: TRBJ2-2; d_gene: .
CDR3aa: CSASDIHQPQHF; CDR3nt: TGCAGTGCTAGTGATATTCATCAGCCCCAGCATTTT; v_gene: TRBV20-1; abundance: few; j_gene: TRBJ1-5; d_gene: .
CDR3aa: CAISQAVNTGELFF; CDR3nt: TGTGCCATATCCCAAGCAGTGAACACCGGGGAGCTGTTTTTT; v_gene: TRBV10-3; abundance: .; j_gene: TRBJ2-2; d_gene: .
CDR3aa: CASYYSGGLETQYF; CDR3nt: TGTGCCAGCTACTATTCGGGGGGATTGGAGACCCAGTACTTC; v_gene: TRBV6-5; abundance: .; j_gene: TRBJ2-5; d_gene: TRBD2